These T cell receptor beta chains were read from a single sample in a study of T cells in Graves' hyperthyroidism and ophthalmopathy. TCRdb itself ran the multiplex PCR reads through MiXCR, one entry per CDR3 protein. The data hold about 640,000 distinct CDR3 sequences, with roughly 15% observed a single time. Specimen: blood. These receptors originate from a woman in her 50s with Graves' ophthalmopathy. Each CDR3 is given with its conserved first and last residue. D genes are given only for firm matches. Only part of the rows carry a size: once, few, many, or a class if the clone is expanded.

j_call	v_call	clone_size	d_call	cdr3_nt	cdr3_aa
TRBJ2-1	TRBV6-1	few	NA	TGTGCCAGCAGTACGGACTCATACAATGAGCAGTTCTTC	CASSTDSYNEQFF
TRBJ2-3	TRBV4-1	NA	NA	TGCGCCAGCAGCCAAGAGTCTCGGGACTGGCCCAGACGTACGCAGTATTTT	CASSQESRDWPRRTQYF
TRBJ2-7	TRBV10-3	many	TRBD2	TGTGCCATCAGTGACCGTAGCGGGAGTCCCTCCTACGAGCAGTACTTC	CAISDRSGSPSYEQYF
TRBJ2-7	TRBV20-1	few	NA	TGCAGTGCTAGAGAGGGGGCGAGCTCCTACGAGCAGTACTTC	CSAREGASSYEQYF
TRBJ2-7	TRBV12-3/TRBV12-4	NA	TRBD1	TGTGCCAGCAGGGCACAGGGGTACCTGTACGAGCAGTACTTC	CASRAQGYLYEQYF
TRBJ2-3	TRBV5-1	many	NA	TGCGCCAGCAGCTTGGTGCGGGACAGCACAGATACGCAGTATTTT	CASSLVRDSTDTQYF
TRBJ1-5	TRBV12-3/TRBV12-4	many	TRBD1	TGTGCCAGCAGTTTAGCCCTCGACAGGGATAGCAATCAGCCCCAGCATTTT	CASSLALDRDSNQPQHF
TRBJ2-7	TRBV5-1	many	TRBD1	TGCGCCAGCAGCTTGTTACAGGGGGCGAGATACGAGCAGTACTTC	CASSLLQGARYEQYF
TRBJ2-1	TRBV20-1	many	TRBD2	TGCAGTGCCGTGCCGACTAGCGGGAGCGACAATGAGCAGTTCTTC	CSAVPTSGSDNEQFF
TRBJ2-5	TRBV7-2	many	NA	TGTGCCAGCAGCCCGCACTTTGGGTCAGAGACCCAGTACTTC	CASSPHFGSETQYF
TRBJ2-3	TRBV13	many	TRBD2	TGTGCCAGCAGCCCTTCTAGCGGGATGGAATCAGATACGCAGTATTTT	CASSPSSGMESDTQYF
TRBJ2-2	TRBV4-2	few	NA	TGTGCCAGCAGCCAAGCCTTTGTGGGCACCACCGGGGAGCTGTTTTTT	CASSQAFVGTTGELFF
TRBJ2-7	TRBV5-4	NA	TRBD1	TGTGCCAGCAGCTGGGACAGGGGAGCCGAGCAGTACTTC	CASSWDRGAEQYF
TRBJ1-1	TRBV7-6	many	NA	TGTGCCAGCAGCTTAGATCTACGGGGAGACACTGAAGCTTTCTTT	CASSLDLRGDTEAFF
TRBJ2-7	TRBV24-1	many	NA	TGTGCCACCAGTGAAGCCTCCGGGACCTCCTACGAGCAGTACTTC	CATSEASGTSYEQYF
TRBJ2-3	TRBV20-1	few	NA	TGCAGTGCTGTTTTTAGCGGAGGCCCGACAGATACGCAGTATTTT	CSAVFSGGPTDTQYF
TRBJ1-5	TRBV3-1	NA	TRBD1	TGTGCCAGCAGCCACGCGACAGGGGATCAGCCCCAGCATTTT	CASSHATGDQPQHF
TRBJ1-5	TRBV5-5	NA	NA	TGTGCCAGCAGCTTGGCCGGCAGGGGTCAGCCCCAGCATTTT	CASSLAGRGQPQHF
TRBJ2-1	TRBV10-3	few	NA	TGTGCCATCAGGATTGACCGGAGAACTTACAATGAGCAGTTCTTC	CAIRIDRRTYNEQFF
TRBJ2-1	TRBV2	many	NA	TGTGCCAGCAGTGCTCTAGCTGACAATGAGCAGTTCTTC	CASSALADNEQFF
TRBJ2-7	TRBV5-1	NA	NA	TGCGCCAGCAGCACCCGGGACACAACCTACGAGCAGTACTTC	CASSTRDTTYEQYF